The TCR beta chain described here comes from a study of blood T cell repertoires in COVID-19. Study information: Samples taken during acute and convalescent COVID-19 were collected in the United States, Italy and Spain. PBMCs, B-cell-depleted T cells, or T cells were the source of the cDNA or gDNA that made up the material.

Measured with immunoSEQ multiplex PCR; TCRdb has only the in-frame clones, and not every one. The sample has tens of thousands of clones, 80% to 95% seen once; the top ten hold around 12%. Trimming shortened V by 2 bases and J by 4 bases, and 17 bases separated the two germline ends. CDR1 is MDHEN, CDR2 SYDVKM, per germline. The CDR3 consists of 16 residues. This chain connects TRBV28 to TRBJ1-2; tentatively, D is TRBD1 (5 bases). Sequenced material: peripheral blood. The receptor comes from a human donor with active COVID-19. The donor label of this sample is uncertain. CDR3 bases: TGTGCCAGCAGTTTACCCGGCAGGGATGGCACCTATGGCTACACCTTC. It encodes CASSLPGRDGTYGYTF.